The 27 T cell receptor beta chains given below trace back to one sample, sequenced in a study of T cell repertoires in ileal Crohn's disease (dated by TCRdb to about 2019). What this sample's time point label stands for: inflamed ileum from the surgical specimen. The protocol used for the library was the immunoSEQ multiplex PCR assay. The table was pulled from immuneACCESS by TCRdb, which kept in-frame rearrangements only. Such tables lose some clones; where checked, under half of the loss comes from unresolved V genes, and the rest has no known cause. The sample contains 17,000 or so clones, 76% of them found a single time. 4% to 5% of the sample is held by the ten biggest clonotypes. Material for sequencing was ileal tissue. The source of these receptors is an adult with Crohn's disease.

This clone was observed a single time. The V and J genes are TRBV5-1 and TRBJ1-1, with TRBD1 as a possible D gene (5 bases). Trimming shortened V by 5 bases and J by 1 base, and 9 bases separated the two germline ends. CDR3 length equals 13 residues. Germline V gene data show CDR1 as SGHRS and CDR2 as YFSETQ. This CDR3 reads CASRWDRNTEAFF. CDR3 nucleotides: TGCGCCAGCAGGTGGGACCGGAACACTGAAGCTTTCTTT. Complete variable domain (other parts from reference TRBV5-1 and TRBJ1-1): KAGVTQTPRYLIKTRGQQVTLSCSPISGHRSVSWYQQTPGQGLQFLFEYFSETQRNKGNFPGRFSGRQFSNSRSEMNVSTLELGDSALYLCASRWDRNTEAFFGQGTRLTVV.

The J gene is TRBJ1-3, the V gene TRBV18; D perhaps matches TRBD1 (6 bases). The germline CDR1 and CDR2 sequences are KGHSH and LQKENI. V was cut by 1 base and J by 3 bases, with 16 bases left in between. The CDR3 spans 17 residues. CDR3 DNA sequence: TGTGCCAGCTCACCACGAGGCGGGGGGCAGGATGGAAACACCATATATTTT. Residues: CASSPRGGGQDGNTIYF.

The CDR3, as DNA: TGTGCCAGCAGCCCCCGGATCCACAATGAGCAGTTCTTC. The encoded protein is CASSPRIHNEQFF. The rearrangement uses TRBV9 and TRBJ2-1, with D hard to call. Trimming cost V 4 bases and J 5 bases, with 10 bases left between them. The V gene's germline CDR1 is SGDLS and CDR2 YYNGEE. The CDR3 length is 13 residues. The full variable domain, completed using reference TRBV9 and TRBJ2-1, is DSGVTQTPKHLITATGQRVTLRCSPRSGDLSVYWYQQSLDQGLQFLIQYYNGEERAKGNILERFSAQQFPDLHSELNLSSLELGDSALYFCASSPRIHNEQFFGPGTRLTVL.

On this clone itself: Its ends do not fully match the called genes, so a read error is possible. The gene calls are TRBV7-2 and TRBJ2-1, with D tentatively TRBD1 (5 bases). The V gene's germline CDR1 is SGHTA and CDR2 FQGNSA. The CDR3 consists of 15 residues. This CDR3 reads CASSLEVRVDNEQLF. CDR3 DNA sequence: TGTGCCAGCAGCTTAGAGGTCAGGGTGGACAATGAGCAGCTCTTC.

This clone was seen more than once but under ten times. CDR3 sequence: CASSLPGAYSGNTIYF. CDR3 bases: TGTGCCAGCAGTTTACCCGGGGCTTACTCTGGAAACACCATATATTTT. V gene TRBV28 combines with J gene TRBJ1-3, with a tentative D call TRBD1 (5 bases). Per germline, CDR1 MDHEN and CDR2 SYDVKM. Trimming cost V 2 bases and J 0 bases, with 11 bases left between them. This CDR3 comprises 16 residues. The full variable domain, completed using reference TRBV28 and TRBJ1-3, is DVKVTQSSRYLVKRTGEKVFLECVQDMDHENMFWYRQDPGLGLRLIYFSYDVKMKEKGDIPEGYSVSREKKERFSLILESASTNQTSMYLCASSLPGAYSGNTIYFGEGSWLTVV.

V usage is TRBV11-2 and J usage is TRBJ2-5; no clear D gene. CDR1 and CDR2 (germline): SGHAT, FQNNGV. V gave up 5 bases and J gave up 2 bases, with 9 bases separating them. CDR3 length: 13 amino acids. CDR3 nucleotides: TGTGCCAGCAGCAGAACTCATCAAGAGACCCAGTACTTC. Translating it yields CASSRTHQETQYF.

The chain links TRBV2 to TRBJ2-6; 9 nucleotides match TRBD1. Germline V gene lookup returns CDR1 SNHLY and CDR2 FYNNEI. The length of the CDR3 is 15 residues. Trimming cost V 6 bases and J 4 bases; bases outside gene matches: 4. The CDR3 loop reads CASSTGGAGANVLTF. The DNA for the CDR3 is TGTGCCAGCAGCACAGGGGGCGCCGGGGCCAACGTCCTGACTTTC.

The chain recombines TRBV5-1 with TRBJ1-2; D gene ambiguous. This CDR3 has 12 residues. Germline CDR1 reads SGHRS; CDR2 reads YFSETQ. V was pared by 5 bases and J by 2 bases, with 7 bases between. The CDR3 DNA follows: TGCGCCAGCAGGCAGGCCAACTATGGCTACACCTTC. Its translation is CASRQANYGYTF.

The chain employs TRBV29-1 and TRBJ2-5; 7 bases line up with TRBD2. Unmatched junction bases numbered 6, after V lost 6 bases and J lost 5 bases. The CDR3 covers 12 residues. Germline V gene data show CDR1 as SQVTM and CDR2 as ANQGSEA. The chain's CDR3 is CSVREGGETQYF. The CDR3 DNA is TGCAGCGTCAGGGAGGGCGGGGAGACCCAGTACTTC.

The gene calls are TRBV19 and TRBJ2-2; weak D call: TRBD2 (5 bases). CDR1 and CDR2 from the germline V gene are LNHDA and SQIVND (reference sequence). The CDR3 is 14 residues long. V was cut by 3 bases and J by 9 bases, with 14 bases left in between. CDR3 sequence (DNA): TGTGCCAGTAGTATCTCCCTGACTACCCGGGAGCTGTTTTTT. It codes for CASSISLTTRELFF.

The chain links TRBV25-1 to TRBJ2-7; tentatively, D is TRBD2 (5 bases). Per the germline V gene, CDR1 is MGHDK and CDR2 is SYGVNS. The V end was cut by 3 bases, the J end by 2 bases, with 17 bases between. The CDR3 spans 16 residues. The CDR3 sequence is CASSDLDKGVPYEQYF. The DNA of the CDR3 is TGTGCCAGCAGTGACCTCGACAAGGGAGTACCCTACGAGCAGTACTTC.

The chain combines TRBV6-1 with TRBJ2-1; no firm D call. The CDR3 extends over 12 amino acids. Trimming pared 5 bases from V and 7 bases from J, leaving 9 bases between. Germline-derived CDR1 and CDR2 are MNHNS and SASEGT. The CDR3 DNA follows: TGTGCCAGCAGTTTGAGTCGGAATGAGCAGTTCTTC. It yields the protein CASSLSRNEQFF.

J is TRBJ1-2 and V is TRBV25-1; no clear D gene. Germline CDR1 is MGHDK and CDR2 is SYGVNS. Trimming pared 1 base from V and 7 bases from J, leaving 10 bases between. This CDR3 is built from 13 residues. The DNA of the CDR3 is TGTGCCAGCAGTGAATTTGAGGGCCGTGGCTACACCTTC. Protein product: CASSEFEGRGYTF.

V is TRBV7-6 and J is TRBJ2-7; possible D gene TRBD2, 5 bases. The CDR3 totals 14 residues. Germline values: CDR1 SGHVS, CDR2 FNYEAQ. Trimming shortened V by 1 base and J by 2 bases, and 9 bases separated the two germline ends. CDR3 region: CASSLGFGTYEQYF. The CDR3 DNA reads as TGTGCCAGCAGCTTAGGGTTCGGGACCTACGAGCAGTACTTC.

The count of this clone is one. This sequence joins TRBV5-5 and TRBJ1-6; D unresolved. CDR3 length equals 15 residues. Germline CDR1 and CDR2: SGHKS and YYEKEE (reference sequence). V lost 1 base and J 8 bases, leaving 13 bases between the germline ends. CDR3 DNA: TGTGCCAGCAGCTTGAGTCTCGCCGGATATTCACCCCTCCACTTT. Its translation is CASSLSLAGYSPLHF.

The chain employs TRBV27 and TRBJ2-3, with 7 bases lining up with TRBD2. Germline V gene sequence: CDR1 MNHEY, CDR2 SMNVEV (reference sequence). The CDR3 is 14 residues long. V gave up 2 bases and J gave up 10 bases; unmatched junction bases: 9. Here the CDR3 reads CASSLGTTPSSQYF. DNA of the CDR3: TGTGCCAGCAGTTTAGGGACTACCCCTTCTTCGCAGTATTTT.

The chain employs TRBV4-1 and TRBJ2-3; 8 bases match TRBD2. V gave up 0 bases and J gave up 6 bases; unmatched junction bases: 8. The CDR3 has 16 residues. From germline, CDR1 is MGHRA and CDR2 YSYEKL. CDR3 bases: TGCGCCAGCAGCCAAGATCGGGGGGGGGTAGGTGATACGCAGTATTTT. Its translation is CASSQDRGGVGDTQYF.

This clone was seen only a few times. This rearrangement joins TRBV10-3 to TRBJ1-3, with D maybe TRBD1 (5 bases). Per germline, CDR1 ENHRY and CDR2 SYGVKD. V shed 7 bases and J shed 0 bases, with 10 bases lying between them. The CDR3 has 14 residues. The CDR3, as DNA: TGTGCCATCAATGGAGACAGCTCTGGAAACACCATATATTTT. It specifies CAINGDSSGNTIYF.

The V call is TRBV5-1, the J call TRBJ2-3; TRBD1 or TRBD2 may be the D gene (6 bases each). Germline assignment: CDR1 SGHRS and CDR2 YFSETQ. The CDR3 runs to 14 residues. V gave up 4 bases and J gave up 4 bases, with 13 bases separating them. The CDR3 reads CASSPNREADTQYF. CDR3 nucleotide sequence: TGCGCCAGCAGCCCGAACAGGGAGGCAGATACGCAGTATTTT.

The V and J genes are TRBV6-1 and TRBJ2-5; 11 nucleotides match TRBD2. The germline V gene has CDR1 MNHNS and CDR2 SASEGT. The CDR3 has 13 residues. V gave up 8 bases and J gave up 4 bases; unmatched junction bases: 3. CDR3 bases: TGTGCCAGCCACCTAGCGGGGGGAGAGACCCAGTACTTC. Translation: CASHLAGGETQYF.

The chain combines TRBV7-9 with TRBJ2-7; D gene unclear. V was trimmed by 7 bases and J by 0 bases, leaving 10 bases between them. In germline, CDR1 is SEHNR, CDR2 FQNEAQ (reference sequence). CDR3 length equals 13 residues. The CDR3 nucleotides read TGTGCCAGCACTAGGGATAGCTCCTACGAGCAGTACTTC. Its protein product is CASTRDSSYEQYF.

The CDR3 is CSVGITRADTQYF. For the CDR3, the DNA is TGCAGCGTGGGCATCACTCGGGCAGATACGCAGTATTTT. The chain couples TRBV29-1 to TRBJ2-3; D unresolved. The CDR3 is 13 residues long. Germline V lookup: CDR1 SQVTM, CDR2 ANQGSEA. V dropped 6 bases and J dropped 4 bases, with 14 bases sitting between them.

V usage is TRBV28 and J usage is TRBJ1-2, with 7 nucleotides matching TRBD1. The germline CDR1 and CDR2 sequences are MDHEN and SYDVKM. The CDR3 is made up of 16 amino acids. V lost 6 bases and J lost 7; bases outside the gene matches: 17. CDR3 loop: CASSSHSLGQPIGYTF. The CDR3 DNA is TGTGCCAGCAGCTCCCACTCCTTGGGACAGCCCATTGGCTACACCTTC.

CDR3 DNA: TGTGCCAGCAGTTATGGGTGGGGGCAAATCTACGAGCAGTACTTC. Its translation is CASSYGWGQIYEQYF. The chain joins TRBV6-5 to TRBJ2-7; D may be TRBD1 (6 bases). Trimming removed 3 bases at V and 3 bases at J, with 15 bases between. In germline, CDR1 is MNHEY, CDR2 SVGAGI. This CDR3 is 15 amino acids long.

V usage is TRBV11-2 and J usage is TRBJ2-7; D perhaps matches TRBD1 (5 bases). This CDR3 has 14 amino acids. The germline V gene has CDR1 SGHAT and CDR2 FQNNGV. The V end was cut by 5 bases, the J end by 6 bases, with 17 bases between. CDR3 DNA: TGTGCCAGCAGCCAAATCACTACAGGATCCGAGCAGTACTTC. Translation: CASSQITTGSEQYF.

The chain couples TRBV2 to TRBJ2-5; D call uncertain. This CDR3 is built from 13 residues. CDR1 is SNHLY, CDR2 FYNNEI, per germline. V was clipped by 1 base and J by 5 bases, with 8 bases between them. In DNA, the CDR3 is TGTGCCAGCAGTGAAGGGCTCCACGAGACCCAGTACTTC. Protein product: CASSEGLHETQYF.

The J gene is TRBJ2-7, the V gene TRBV5-3; 9 nucleotides align to TRBD2. TRBV5-3 is placed among ORFs of uncertain function. The J segment lost 7 bases and the V segment lost 0 bases, leaving 5 bases of the junction unmatched. The CDR3 has 14 residues. The CDR3 region is CARSLAVAGEEQYF. CDR3 bases: TGTGCCAGAAGCTTGGCAGTAGCGGGAGAGGAGCAGTACTTC.